The clone carrying this T cell receptor (beta chain) was counted only a few times. The sample belongs to a study of blood T cell repertoires in COVID-19. Study background: Samples representing acute and convalescent COVID-19 were sourced from the United States, Italy and Spain. PBMCs, B-cell-depleted T cells, or T cells provided the cDNA or gDNA that made up the material.

The V end was cut by 0 bases, the J end by 3 bases, with 8 bases between. Germline CDR1 reads SGHTA; CDR2 reads FQGNSA. This CDR3 region has 15 residues. Source study methods: Amplifying reference gene primers gave estimates of nucleated cell counts. Method: immunoSEQ multiplex PCR; TCRdb's copy keeps in-frame clones and lacks some. Clonal size and the V and J genes are those of that table, whereas D and trimming came from the DNA. Among about 190,000 clones listed, 90% were seen once. V usage is TRBV7-2 and J usage is TRBJ1-4; tentative D call: TRBD1 (6 bases). This clonotype was sampled from a man aged 50 to 60 with acute or convalescent COVID-19. Sequencing input: peripheral blood. The CDR3 loop is CASSLARGANEKLFF. The CDR3 DNA is TGTGCCAGCAGCTTAGCCAGGGGAGCTAATGAAAAACTGTTTTTT. Complete variable domain (other parts from reference TRBV7-2 and TRBJ1-4): GAGVSQSPSNKVTEKGKDVELRCDPISGHTALYWYRQSLGQGLEFLIYFQGNSAPDKSGLPSDRFSAERTGGSVSTLTIQRTQQEDSAVYLCASSLARGANEKLFFGSGTQLSVL.